These 28 T cell receptor beta chains originate from one sample sequenced in a study of CD8 T cells in Susac syndrome. The authors reverse transcribed 0.5 to 1 ug RNA with random hexamers. A single record per CDR3 protein comes from TCRdb applying MiXCR to the immunoSEQ multiplex PCR reads. The table shows about 200,000 distinct CDR3 sequences, with about 91% occurring only once. The material sequenced was CD4+ T cells from PBMCs. The receptors were sampled from a human donor with Susac syndrome.

The V and J genes are TRBV30 and TRBJ2-4, with unresolved D. CDR3 length: 11 residues. Deletions cut 2 bases from V and 5 bases from J, with 4 bases between. Germline CDR1 GTSNPN, CDR2 SVGIG (reference sequence). The CDR3 loop is CAWSLQNIQYF. The CDR3, as DNA: TGTGCCTGGAGTCTACAAAACATTCAGTACTTC.

The V call is TRBV29-1, the J call TRBJ2-6; D remains ambiguous. The CDR3 is 15 amino acids. V lost 4 bases and J lost 0, with 10 bases in between. CDR1 and CDR2 (germline): SQVTM, ANQGSEA. The CDR3 is CSVALYYSGANVLTF. CDR3 DNA: TGCAGCGTTGCCCTTTACTACTCTGGGGCCAACGTCCTGACTTTC.

V is TRBV7-9 and J is TRBJ1-2, with TRBD1 matching over 8 bases. The CDR3 consists of 15 residues. In germline, CDR1 is SEHNR, CDR2 FQNEAQ (reference sequence). V was clipped by 8 bases and J by 2 bases; unmatched bases: 10. CDR3 bases: TGTGCCAGCGGGGGGGCGGACAGGGAAAACTATGGCTACACCTTC. The encoded protein is CASGGADRENYGYTF. The full variable domain, completed using reference TRBV7-9 and TRBJ1-2, is DTGVSQNPRHKITKRGQNVTFRCDPISEHNRLYWYRQTLGQGPEFLTYFQNEAQLEKSRLLSDRFSAERPKGSFSTLEIQRTEQGDSAMYLCASGGADRENYGYTFGSGTRLTVV.

This chain connects TRBV18 to TRBJ2-7; maybe TRBD2 (6 bases). V lost 3 bases, J lost 6 bases, and 12 bases lay in between. The CDR3 spans 13 residues. Per germline, CDR1 KGHSH and CDR2 LQKENI. The CDR3 spells CASSPTARGEQYF. The CDR3 nucleotides are TGTGCCAGCTCACCTACAGCGCGGGGCGAGCAGTACTTC.

The gene calls are TRBV30 and TRBJ1-4, with unresolved D. V was pared by 8 bases and J by 0 bases, with 10 bases between. The CDR3 is made up of 13 amino acids. The germline V gene has CDR1 GTSNPN and CDR2 SVGIG (reference sequence). CDR3 loop: CALPGTTNEKLFF. The CDR3 DNA reads TGTGCCCTCCCCGGGACAACTAATGAAAAACTGTTTTTT.

This sequence joins TRBV28 and TRBJ2-2, with D hard to call. The V and J ends lost 3 bases and 5 bases respectively, with 7 bases between them. Germline-derived CDR1 and CDR2 are MDHEN and SYDVKM. The CDR3 sequence is 13 residues long. The DNA for the CDR3 is TGTGCCAGCAGTTTTGGGCTAACCGGGGAGCTGTTTTTT. As protein: CASSFGLTGELFF.

The J gene is TRBJ2-7, the V gene TRBV20-1, with a possible D match to TRBD2 (6 bases). The V gene lost 5 bases and the J gene lost 6 bases, with 17 bases spanning the gap. CDR1 and CDR2 (germline): DFQATT, SNEGSKA (reference sequence). CDR3 length: 13 residues. The DNA of the CDR3 is TGCAGTGCTCTTTGGATAGTCGGGGGCGAGCAGTACTTC. Protein: CSALWIVGGEQYF.

The chain couples TRBV6-5 to TRBJ1-1; 9 positions match TRBD1. The junction had 7 bases not matched to a gene; V was cut back by 8 bases and J by 3 bases. The CDR3 spans 14 residues. Germline V gene data show CDR1 as MNHEY and CDR2 as SVGAGI. In DNA, the CDR3 is TGTGCCAGCCACCGGACAGGGGTTTACACTGAAGCTTTCTTT. It yields the protein CASHRTGVYTEAFF.

The chain couples TRBV20-1 to TRBJ2-1; 12 bases are shared with TRBD2. With V trimmed by 5 bases and J by 9 bases, 8 bases remained unmatched. This CDR3 region has 14 residues. Germline V gene sequence: CDR1 DFQATT, CDR2 SNEGSKA (reference sequence). The chain's CDR3 is CSAARLAGVTEQFF. The CDR3 DNA sequence: TGCAGTGCTGCCAGACTAGCGGGAGTGACTGAGCAGTTCTTC.

V usage is TRBV9 and J usage is TRBJ1-1, with 7 bases aligning to TRBD1. Trimming removed 3 bases from V and 0 bases from J; junction bases left unmatched: 8. Germline V gives CDR1 SGDLS, CDR2 YYNGEE. The CDR3 totals 16 residues. This chain's CDR3 is CASSGFSTGMNTEAFF. In DNA, the CDR3 is TGTGCCAGCAGCGGGTTTTCGACAGGGATGAACACTGAAGCTTTCTTT.

V usage is TRBV20-1 and J usage is TRBJ2-7; 9 bases agree with TRBD2. The CDR3 contains 15 residues. The V gene's germline CDR1 is DFQATT and CDR2 SNEGSKA (reference sequence). The V gene end was trimmed by 3 bases and the J gene end by 4 bases; junction bases not matched to a gene: 10. DNA of the CDR3: TGCAGTGCTAGGGCGACCGGGACTAGCCAATACGAGCAGTACTTC. Translating it yields CSARATGTSQYEQYF.

V is TRBV7-2 and J is TRBJ2-3; 9 nucleotides match TRBD1. Germline-derived CDR1 and CDR2 are SGHTA and FQGNSA. The V segment lost 3 bases and the J segment 4 bases; nucleotides outside the gene matches: 2. CDR3 length: 14 amino acids. The CDR3 nucleotides are TGTGCCAGCAGCTTCGGGACAGGGCCAGATACGCAGTATTTT. Its translation: CASSFGTGPDTQYF. The variable domain in full, with the rest retrieved from reference TRBV7-2 and TRBJ2-3, is GAGVSQSPSNKVTEKGKDVELRCDPISGHTALYWYRQSLGQGLEFLIYFQGNSAPDKSGLPSDRFSAERTGGSVSTLTIQRTQQEDSAVYLCASSFGTGPDTQYFGPGTRLTVL.

The chain links TRBV20-1 to TRBJ2-5, with D perhaps assigned TRBD1 or TRBD2 (5 bases each). Germline CDR1 and CDR2: DFQATT and SNEGSKA (reference sequence). The CDR3 sequence is 14 residues long. Trimming pared 3 bases from V and 1 base from J, leaving 12 bases between. This chain's CDR3 is CSARKSGRQETQYF. CDR3 nucleotide sequence: TGCAGTGCTAGGAAGTCGGGGCGCCAAGAGACCCAGTACTTC.

This sequence joins TRBV9 and TRBJ1-2; no definite D call. This CDR3 is built from 13 residues. V was cut by 2 bases and J by 2 bases, with 7 bases left in between. Germline V gives CDR1 SGDLS, CDR2 YYNGEE. The CDR3 nucleotides read TGTGCCAGCAGCGTGGAACAGAACTATGGCTACACCTTC. Its protein is CASSVEQNYGYTF.

The chain uses TRBV29-1 and TRBJ2-3; D possibly corresponds to TRBD1 (6 bases). Looked up from germline, CDR1 is SQVTM and CDR2 is ANQGSEA. V lost 3 bases and J 4 bases, leaving 11 bases between the germline ends. The CDR3 covers 13 residues. The CDR3 region is CSVEWGPADTQYF. In DNA form, the CDR3 reads TGCAGCGTTGAGTGGGGGCCGGCAGATACGCAGTATTTT.

This sequence joins TRBV5-4 and TRBJ1-1, with D unclear. The germline CDR1 and CDR2 sequences are SGHNT and YYREEE (reference sequence). Deletions cut 3 bases from V and 11 bases from J, with 17 bases between. This CDR3 spans 13 amino acids. The CDR3 DNA is TGTGCCAGCAGCTATGACATCGGGAAAAAGGCTTTCTTT. Encoded protein: CASSYDIGKKAFF.

The chain recombines TRBV9 with TRBJ2-5; the D is unclear. Germline values: CDR1 SGDLS, CDR2 YYNGEE. CDR3 length equals 16 residues. Deletions cut 0 bases from V and 7 bases from J, with 19 bases between. In DNA form, the CDR3 reads TGTGCCAGCAGCGTAGATGGAACAGCCTTTGTGGGGACCCAGTACTTC. Translating it yields CASSVDGTAFVGTQYF.

This clonotype has only one observation. This chain uses TRBV28 with TRBJ2-1; 9 bases line up with TRBD2. In germline, CDR1 is MDHEN, CDR2 SYDVKM. The trim removed 5 bases at V and 10 bases at J, leaving 6 bases unmatched. This CDR3 is built from 13 residues. The CDR3 DNA sequence: TGTGCCAGCAGTGTAGCGGGAGCCAGGGAGCAGTTCTTC. Its protein product is CASSVAGAREQFF.

The chain couples TRBV6-5 to TRBJ2-5, with a weak D call TRBD1 (5 bases). CDR1 and CDR2 (germline): MNHEY, SVGAGI. The CDR3 is made up of 18 amino acids. Trimming cost V 2 bases and J 1 base, with 20 bases left between them. In DNA form, the CDR3 reads TGTGCCAGCAGTTACGGCGCTTACCGGGCTCAGGGCCAAGAGACCCAGTACTTC. Translating it yields CASSYGAYRAQGQETQYF.

On this clonotype itself: One end of the junction fails to match germline, which may point to a read error. The V and J genes are TRBV9 and TRBJ2-2; D is unclear. This CDR3 has 13 residues. CDR1 is SGDLS, CDR2 YYNGEE, per germline. The CDR3 bases are TGTGCCAGCAGCGTAGTCTACACCGAGGAGCTGTTTTTT. It specifies CASSVVYTEELFF.

V usage is TRBV19 and J usage is TRBJ2-1, with 15 bases that match TRBD2. CDR3 length: 16 residues. CDR1 LNHDA and CDR2 SQIVND come from the germline V gene (reference sequence). J gave up 4 bases and V 7 bases, and 5 bases lay outside the gene matches. The CDR3, as DNA: TGTGCCAGTAACGGACTAGCGGGAGGGCCGTACAATGAGCAGTTCTTC. Its protein product is CASNGLAGGPYNEQFF.

V usage is TRBV5-1 and J usage is TRBJ2-3, with D tentatively TRBD1 or TRBD2 (5 bases each). The CDR3 covers 13 residues. Trimming removed 7 bases from V and 2 bases from J, with 11 bases in between. Germline V CDR1 and CDR2: SGHRS, YFSETQ. In DNA form, the CDR3 reads TGCGCCAGCGGGACGGCTAACACAGATACGCAGTATTTT. This sequence encodes CASGTANTDTQYF.

The genes are TRBV27 and TRBJ2-4; D is unclear. The germline CDR1 and CDR2 sequences are MNHEY and SMNVEV (reference sequence). The CDR3 spans 15 residues. V was cut by 3 bases and J by 1 base, with 10 bases left in between. CDR3 nucleotides: TGTGCCAGCAGTTTTGGTTTGAGGGCCAAAAACATTCAGTACTTC. Its translation: CASSFGLRAKNIQYF.

V usage is TRBV4-1 and J usage is TRBJ2-7, with a possible D match to TRBD2 (6 bases). The CDR3 runs to 13 residues. Germline loops: CDR1 MGHRA, CDR2 YSYEKL. V dropped 0 bases and J dropped 12 bases, with 15 bases sitting between them. The CDR3, as DNA: TGCGCCAGCAGCCAAGATGGGGGGTGGAGGAGGTACTTC. It yields the protein CASSQDGGWRRYF.

About this clonotype itself: The CDR3 does not close with the conserved phenylalanine or tryptophan, likely indicating a read error. The chain employs TRBV9 and TRBJ2-5; D is uncertain. V was pared by 6 bases and J by 3 bases, with 15 bases between. The CDR3 runs to 14 residues. Germline lookup yields CDR1 SGDLS and CDR2 YYNGEE. CDR3 loop: CASTPSLGKETQYS. The DNA for the CDR3 is TGTGCCAGCACCCCAAGCTTAGGGAAAGAGACCCAGTACTCC.

The chain carries TRBV29-1 and TRBJ2-1; 12 positions match TRBD1. V lost 5 bases to trimming and J lost 7 bases; unmatched junction nucleotides: 6. The germline CDR1 and CDR2 sequences are SQVTM and ANQGSEA. The CDR3 extends over 14 amino acids. The CDR3 spells CSVWGQGARNEQFF. CDR3 DNA sequence: TGCAGCGTTTGGGGACAGGGGGCTAGGAATGAGCAGTTCTTC.

The rearrangement links TRBV5-1 to TRBJ2-2; unclear D gene. The CDR3 is made up of 13 amino acids. CDR1 and CDR2 (germline): SGHRS, YFSETQ. With 4 bases removed from V and 5 bases from J, the gap between germline ends came to 9 bases. DNA for the CDR3: TGCGCCAGCAGCGGCCCCGGAACCGGGGAGCTGTTTTTT. Translating gives CASSGPGTGELFF.

The chain joins TRBV20-1 to TRBJ2-5; D gene unclear. CDR1 is DFQATT, CDR2 SNEGSKA, per germline (reference sequence). Trimming took 2 bases from V and 2 from J, leaving 3 bases between them. This CDR3 has 11 residues. The DNA of the CDR3 is TGCAGTGCTAGACGTCAAGAGACCCAGTACTTC. Translation: CSARRQETQYF.